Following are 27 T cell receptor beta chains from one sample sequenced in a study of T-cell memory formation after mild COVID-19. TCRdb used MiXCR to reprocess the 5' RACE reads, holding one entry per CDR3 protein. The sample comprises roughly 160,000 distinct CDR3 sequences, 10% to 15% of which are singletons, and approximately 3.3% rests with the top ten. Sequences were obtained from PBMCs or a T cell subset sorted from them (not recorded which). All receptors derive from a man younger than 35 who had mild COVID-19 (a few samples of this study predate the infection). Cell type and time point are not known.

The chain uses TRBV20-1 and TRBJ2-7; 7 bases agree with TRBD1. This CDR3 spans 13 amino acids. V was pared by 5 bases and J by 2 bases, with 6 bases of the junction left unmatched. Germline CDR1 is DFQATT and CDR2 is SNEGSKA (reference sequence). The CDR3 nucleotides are TGCAGTGCTTGGACAGGACAAACCTACGAGCAGTACGTC. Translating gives CSAWTGQTYEQYV.

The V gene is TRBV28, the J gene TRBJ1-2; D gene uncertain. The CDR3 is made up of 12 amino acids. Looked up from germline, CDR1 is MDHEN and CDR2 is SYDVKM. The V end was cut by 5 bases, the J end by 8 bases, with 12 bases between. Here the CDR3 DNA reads TGTGCCAGCAGTCCAGGCCACGGGGGCTACACCTTC. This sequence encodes CASSPGHGGYTF.

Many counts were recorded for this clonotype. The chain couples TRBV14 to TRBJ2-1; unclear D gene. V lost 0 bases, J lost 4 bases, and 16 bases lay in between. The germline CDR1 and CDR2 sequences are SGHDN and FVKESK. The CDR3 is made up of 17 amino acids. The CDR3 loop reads CASSQEFPRRGYNEQFF. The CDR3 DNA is TGTGCCAGCAGCCAAGAATTCCCGCGGCGAGGTTACAATGAGCAGTTCTTC.

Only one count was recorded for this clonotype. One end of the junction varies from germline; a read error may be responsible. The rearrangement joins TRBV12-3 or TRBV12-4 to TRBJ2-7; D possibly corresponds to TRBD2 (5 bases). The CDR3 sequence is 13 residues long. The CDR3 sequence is CASSLDPVYERHF. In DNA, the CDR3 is TGTGCCAGCAGTTTAGATCCCGTCTACGAGCGGCACTTC.

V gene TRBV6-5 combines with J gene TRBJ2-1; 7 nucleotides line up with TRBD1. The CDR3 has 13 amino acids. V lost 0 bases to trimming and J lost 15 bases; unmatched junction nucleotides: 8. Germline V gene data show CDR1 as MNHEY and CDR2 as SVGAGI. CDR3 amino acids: CASSYSGTEGRFF. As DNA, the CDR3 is TGTGCCAGCAGTTACTCGGGGACAGAAGGCCGGTTCTTC.

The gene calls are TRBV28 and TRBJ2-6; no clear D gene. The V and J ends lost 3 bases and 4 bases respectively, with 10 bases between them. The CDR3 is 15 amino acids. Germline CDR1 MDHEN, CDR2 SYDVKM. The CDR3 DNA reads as TGTGCCAGCAGTTTTCCAGGCTTCGGGGCCAACGTCCTGACTTTC. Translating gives CASSFPGFGANVLTF.

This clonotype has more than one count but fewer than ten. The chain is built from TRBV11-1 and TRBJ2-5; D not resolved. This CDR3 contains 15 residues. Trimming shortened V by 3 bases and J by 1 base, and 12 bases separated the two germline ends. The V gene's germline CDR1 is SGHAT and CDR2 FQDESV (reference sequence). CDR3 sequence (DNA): TGTGCCAGCAGCTTCTCTCCCCTGGCCCAAGAGACCCAGTACTTC. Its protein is CASSFSPLAQETQYF.

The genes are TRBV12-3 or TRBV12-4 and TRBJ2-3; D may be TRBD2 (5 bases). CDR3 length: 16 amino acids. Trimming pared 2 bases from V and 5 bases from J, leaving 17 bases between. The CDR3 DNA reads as TGTGCCAGCAGTTTATCCCGGGGTAGTTCCGGAGATACGCAGTATTTT. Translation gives CASSLSRGSSGDTQYF.

DNA of the CDR3: TGTGCCATCAGTGGGTCGGGGACCGTGAACACTGAAGCTTTCTTT. Its protein product is CAISGSGTVNTEAFF. The chain combines TRBV10-3 with TRBJ1-1, with D perhaps matching TRBD1 (5 bases). The germline V and J ends were trimmed by 4 bases and 0 bases, with 12 bases remaining between them. There are 15 residues in the CDR3. In germline, CDR1 is ENHRY, CDR2 SYGVKD.

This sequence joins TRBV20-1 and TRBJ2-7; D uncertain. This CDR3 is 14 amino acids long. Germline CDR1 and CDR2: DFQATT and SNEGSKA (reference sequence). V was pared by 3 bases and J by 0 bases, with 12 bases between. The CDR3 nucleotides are TGCAGTGCTAGGGTTATACGGAGCTCCTACGAGCAGTACTTC. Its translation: CSARVIRSSYEQYF.

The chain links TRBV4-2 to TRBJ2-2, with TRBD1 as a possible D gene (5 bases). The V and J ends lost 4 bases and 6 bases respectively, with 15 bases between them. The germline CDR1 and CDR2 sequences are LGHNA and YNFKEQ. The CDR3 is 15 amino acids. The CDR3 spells CASSRFLGQSGELFF. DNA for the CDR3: TGTGCCAGCAGCCGCTTCTTGGGGCAGTCCGGGGAGCTGTTTTTT.

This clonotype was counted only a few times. The CDR3 loop is CASSQTGSDTEAFF. CDR3 coding DNA: TGTGCCAGCTCACAGACAGGGTCGGACACTGAAGCTTTCTTT. V usage is TRBV18 and J usage is TRBJ1-1; 7 bases line up with TRBD1. The CDR3 loop spans 14 amino acids. V was pared by 4 bases and J by 3 bases, with 5 bases of the junction left unmatched. In germline, CDR1 is KGHSH, CDR2 LQKENI.

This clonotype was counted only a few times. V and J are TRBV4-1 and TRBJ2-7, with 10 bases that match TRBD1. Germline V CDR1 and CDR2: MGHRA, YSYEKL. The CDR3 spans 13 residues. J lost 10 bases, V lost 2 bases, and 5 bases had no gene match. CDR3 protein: CASSQSDRGVQYF. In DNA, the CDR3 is TGCGCCAGCAGCCAATCGGACAGGGGGGTCCAGTACTTC.

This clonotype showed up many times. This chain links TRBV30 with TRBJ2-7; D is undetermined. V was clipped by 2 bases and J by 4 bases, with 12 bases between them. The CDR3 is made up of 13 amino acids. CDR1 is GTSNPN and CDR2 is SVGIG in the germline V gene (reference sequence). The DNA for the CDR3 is TGTGCCTGGAGTAAGGGCTTTAAGTACGAGCAGTACTTC. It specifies CAWSKGFKYEQYF.

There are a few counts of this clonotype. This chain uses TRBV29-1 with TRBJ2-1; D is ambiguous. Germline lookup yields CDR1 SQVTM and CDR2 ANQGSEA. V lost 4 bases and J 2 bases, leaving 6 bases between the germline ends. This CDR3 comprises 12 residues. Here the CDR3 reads CSVVRAYNEQFF. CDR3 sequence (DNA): TGCAGCGTTGTAAGGGCCTACAATGAGCAGTTCTTC.

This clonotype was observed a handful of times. The CDR3 nucleotides are TGCGCCAGCAGCTTGGTCCAGCTTAACACCGGGGAGCTGTTTTTT. Its protein product is CASSLVQLNTGELFF. The chain combines TRBV5-1 with TRBJ2-2; D call uncertain. V was trimmed by 0 bases and J by 2 bases, leaving 8 bases between them. Germline CDR1 SGHRS, CDR2 YFSETQ. The CDR3 length is 15 residues.

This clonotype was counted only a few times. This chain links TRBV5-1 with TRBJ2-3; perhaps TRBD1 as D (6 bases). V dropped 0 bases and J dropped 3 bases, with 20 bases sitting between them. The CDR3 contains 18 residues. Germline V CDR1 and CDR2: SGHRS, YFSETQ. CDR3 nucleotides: TGCGCCAGCAGCTTGGCCGATGTCCCGGCAGGGGAGACAGATACGCAGTATTTT. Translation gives CASSLADVPAGETDTQYF.

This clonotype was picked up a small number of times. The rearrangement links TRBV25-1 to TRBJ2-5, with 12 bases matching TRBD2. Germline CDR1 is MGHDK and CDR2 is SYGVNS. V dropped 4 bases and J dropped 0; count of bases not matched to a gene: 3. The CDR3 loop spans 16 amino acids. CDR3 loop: CASSAGTSGYQETQYF. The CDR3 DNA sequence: TGTGCCAGCAGTGCAGGGACTAGCGGGTACCAAGAGACCCAGTACTTC.

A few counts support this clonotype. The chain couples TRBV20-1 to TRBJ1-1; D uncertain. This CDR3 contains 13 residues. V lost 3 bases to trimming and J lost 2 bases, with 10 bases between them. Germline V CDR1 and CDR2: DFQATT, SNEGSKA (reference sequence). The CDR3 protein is CSASNSLNTEAFF. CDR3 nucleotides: TGCAGTGCTAGTAATAGCTTAAACACTGAAGCTTTCTTT.

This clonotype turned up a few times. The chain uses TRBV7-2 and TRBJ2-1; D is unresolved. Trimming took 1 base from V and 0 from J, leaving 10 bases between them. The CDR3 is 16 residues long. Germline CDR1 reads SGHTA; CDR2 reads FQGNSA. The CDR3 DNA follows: TGTGCCAGCAGCTTAGTTAGCCAGAGCTCCTACAATGAGCAGTTCTTC. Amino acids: CASSLVSQSSYNEQFF.

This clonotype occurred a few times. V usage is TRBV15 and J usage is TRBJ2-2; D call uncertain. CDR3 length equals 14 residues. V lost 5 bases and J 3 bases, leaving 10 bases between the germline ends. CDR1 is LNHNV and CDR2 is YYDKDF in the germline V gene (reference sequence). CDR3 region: CATSGPPHTGELFF. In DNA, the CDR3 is TGTGCCACCAGCGGGCCCCCGCACACCGGGGAGCTGTTTTTT.

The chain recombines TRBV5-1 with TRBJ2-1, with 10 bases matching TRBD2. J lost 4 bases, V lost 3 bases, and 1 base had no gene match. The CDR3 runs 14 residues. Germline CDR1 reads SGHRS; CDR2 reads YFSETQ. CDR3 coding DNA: TGCGCCAGCAGCTATAGCGGGGGGTACAATGAGCAGTTCTTC. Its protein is CASSYSGGYNEQFF. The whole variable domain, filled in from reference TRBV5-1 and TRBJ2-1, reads KAGVTQTPRYLIKTRGQQVTLSCSPISGHRSVSWYQQTPGQGLQFLFEYFSETQRNKGNFPGRFSGRQFSNSRSEMNVSTLELGDSALYLCASSYSGGYNEQFFGPGTRLTVL.

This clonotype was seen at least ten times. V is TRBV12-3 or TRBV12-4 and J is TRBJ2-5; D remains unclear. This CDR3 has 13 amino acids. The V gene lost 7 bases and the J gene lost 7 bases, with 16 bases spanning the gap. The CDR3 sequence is CASIPPGSGTQYF. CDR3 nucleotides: TGTGCCAGCATCCCCCCGGGCTCTGGGACCCAGTACTTC.

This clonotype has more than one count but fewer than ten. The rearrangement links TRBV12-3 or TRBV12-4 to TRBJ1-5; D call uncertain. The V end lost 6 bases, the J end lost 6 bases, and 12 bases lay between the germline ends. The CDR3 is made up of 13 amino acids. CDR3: CASSQQTGQPQHF. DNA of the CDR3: TGTGCCAGCAGCCAACAAACCGGTCAGCCCCAGCATTTT.

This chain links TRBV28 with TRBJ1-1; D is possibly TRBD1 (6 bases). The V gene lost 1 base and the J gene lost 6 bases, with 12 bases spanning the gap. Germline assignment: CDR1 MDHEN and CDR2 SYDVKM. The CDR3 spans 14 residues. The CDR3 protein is CASSLFTGTAEAFF. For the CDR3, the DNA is TGTGCCAGCAGTTTATTCACAGGGACCGCTGAAGCTTTCTTT.

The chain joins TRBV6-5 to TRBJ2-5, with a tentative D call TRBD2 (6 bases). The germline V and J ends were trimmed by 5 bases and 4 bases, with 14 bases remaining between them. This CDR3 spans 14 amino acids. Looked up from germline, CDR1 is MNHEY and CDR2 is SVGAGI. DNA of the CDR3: TGTGCCAGCAGTCCCCCCGGGAGAGGAGAGACCCAGTACTTC. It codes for CASSPPGRGETQYF.

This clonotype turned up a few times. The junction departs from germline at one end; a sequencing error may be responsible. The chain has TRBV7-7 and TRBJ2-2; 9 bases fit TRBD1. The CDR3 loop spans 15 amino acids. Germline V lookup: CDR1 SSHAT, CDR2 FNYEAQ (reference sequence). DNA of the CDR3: TGTGCTAGCAGCGCGGACAGGGGAAACACCGGGGAGCTGTTTTTT. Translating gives CASSADRGNTGELFF.